Reported below is one T cell receptor beta chain. All the donors were Caucasian adults who lived in Nashville, Tennessee. This sample was taken from a study of shared clonotypes between healthy human individuals. Study-level information: Donors were two women and a few men aged 18 to 49.

V was cut by 1 base and J by 3 bases, with 14 bases left in between. The germline CDR1 and CDR2 sequences are SGDLS and YYNGEE. CDR3 length: 15 amino acids. As handled by the study authors: Sequence data from immunoSEQ were junction-only and lacked quality scores; consequently, filtering differed. This table comes from immunoSEQ multiplex PCR, and its TCRdb copy is limited to in-frame clones, with some not included. The DNA was the basis for D and trimming; V, J and clone size are from that table. Among around 100,000 clones listed, under 70% were seen once. This sequence was found in a man aged 25-45 years in good health. The chain couples TRBV9 to TRBJ2-7; D is uncertain. The specimen sequenced was memory CD8+ T cells sorted from blood. Subset: CD45RO+ cells pooled with CCR7-negative TemRA cells. The CDR3: CASSVSLDPNYEQYF. Written as DNA, the CDR3 is TGTGCCAGCAGCGTAAGCCTAGATCCTAACTACGAGCAGTACTTC.